These T cell receptor beta chains were read from a single sample in a study of blood T cell repertoires in COVID-19. The method was immunoSEQ multiplex PCR; TCRdb's version includes in-frame clones alone and lacks a portion of them. The sample consists of about 270,000 clones, approximately 80% of them appearing once. Sequencing was performed on peripheral blood. Every receptor here comes from a woman in her forties or fifties with active or convalescent COVID-19. The CDR3 runs from the conserved cysteine through the conserved F or W. A D gene is named only where the DNA matches it firmly. Clone sizes are given selectively: once, few, many, or a class where the clone is expanded.

J gene: TRBJ1-6
D gene: TRBD1
clone size: NA
V gene: TRBV19
CDR3 protein: CASRDRGESPLHF
CDR3 DNA: TGTGCCAGTAGGGACAGGGGGGAGTCACCCCTCCACTTT

J gene: TRBJ2-5
D gene: TRBD2
clone size: NA
V gene: TRBV5-1
CDR3 protein: CASSSQTSGSALGAQYF
CDR3 DNA: TGCGCCAGCAGCTCTCAGACTAGCGGGAGTGCCCTAGGGGCCCAGTACTTC

J gene: TRBJ2-1
D gene: NA
clone size: NA
V gene: TRBV15
CDR3 protein: CATSRDGDEQFF
CDR3 DNA: TGTGCCACCAGCAGAGACGGTGATGAGCAGTTCTTC

J gene: TRBJ1-4
D gene: NA
clone size: NA
V gene: TRBV3-1/TRBV3-2
CDR3 protein: CASSQGTRVNEKLFF
CDR3 DNA: TGTGCCAGCAGCCAAGGGACAAGAGTTAATGAAAAACTGTTTTTT

J gene: TRBJ2-5
D gene: TRBD1
clone size: NA
V gene: TRBV14
CDR3 protein: CASSQDITGAQETQYF
CDR3 DNA: TGTGCCAGCAGCCAAGACATAACAGGGGCACAAGAGACCCAGTACTTC

J gene: TRBJ2-3
D gene: TRBD1
clone size: NA
V gene: TRBV24-1
CDR3 protein: CATSDSRQGADTQYF
CDR3 DNA: TGTGCCACCAGTGACTCCCGACAGGGGGCAGATACGCAGTATTTT

J gene: TRBJ2-1
D gene: TRBD2
clone size: NA
V gene: TRBV5-1
CDR3 protein: CASSSAGGPPNEQFF
CDR3 DNA: TGCGCCAGCAGCTCAGCGGGAGGGCCCCCAAATGAGCAGTTCTTC

J gene: TRBJ2-1
D gene: TRBD1
clone size: NA
V gene: TRBV5-1
CDR3 protein: CASSLSGGTDEQFF
CDR3 DNA: TGCGCCAGCAGCCTATCAGGGGGAACGGATGAGCAGTTCTTC

J gene: TRBJ2-2
D gene: NA
clone size: once
V gene: TRBV7-9
CDR3 protein: CASSHRKRELTGELFF
CDR3 DNA: TGTGCCAGCAGCCACAGGAAACGGGAGCTCACCGGGGAGCTGTTTTTT

J gene: TRBJ2-1
D gene: TRBD1
clone size: NA
V gene: TRBV13
CDR3 protein: CASSHGTVYNEQFF
CDR3 DNA: TGTGCCAGCAGCCATGGGACAGTCTACAATGAGCAGTTCTTC

J gene: TRBJ2-3
D gene: TRBD2
clone size: NA
V gene: TRBV5-4
CDR3 protein: CASSPKTSGSTDTQYF
CDR3 DNA: TGTGCCAGCAGCCCAAAGACTAGCGGAAGCACAGATACGCAGTATTTT

J gene: TRBJ1-5
D gene: TRBD1
clone size: NA
V gene: TRBV6-1
CDR3 protein: CASSEAPDRVYQPQHF
CDR3 DNA: TGTGCCAGCAGTGAAGCGCCGGACAGGGTTTACCAGCCCCAGCATTTT

J gene: TRBJ2-7
D gene: TRBD1
clone size: NA
V gene: TRBV25-1
CDR3 protein: CASSATRDRDAYEQYF
CDR3 DNA: TGTGCCAGCAGTGCCACCCGGGACAGGGATGCCTACGAGCAGTACTTC

J gene: TRBJ1-5
D gene: NA
clone size: NA
V gene: TRBV24-1
CDR3 protein: CATSGGGHSNQPQHF
CDR3 DNA: TGTGCCACCAGTGGGGGCGGACATAGCAATCAGCCCCAGCATTTT

J gene: TRBJ1-2
D gene: NA
clone size: NA
V gene: TRBV3-1/TRBV3-2
CDR3 protein: CASSRGSLNYGYTF
CDR3 DNA: TGTGCCAGCAGTCGCGGGAGCCTTAACTATGGCTACACCTTC

J gene: TRBJ1-4
D gene: TRBD1
clone size: NA
V gene: TRBV7-6
CDR3 protein: CASSLAGQTNEKLFF
CDR3 DNA: TGTGCCAGCAGCTTAGCGGGACAGACAAATGAAAAACTGTTTTTT

J gene: TRBJ1-3
D gene: NA
clone size: NA
V gene: TRBV7-9
CDR3 protein: CASSEIVWGQHPTIYF
CDR3 DNA: TGTGCCAGCAGCGAAATCGTATGGGGCCAGCATCCCACCATATATTTT

J gene: TRBJ1-6
D gene: NA
clone size: NA
V gene: TRBV5-4
CDR3 protein: CASSSGQSALHF
CDR3 DNA: TGTGCCAGCAGCTCGGGTCAATCGGCCCTCCACTTT

J gene: TRBJ1-5
D gene: NA
clone size: NA
V gene: TRBV30
CDR3 protein: CAWSVRPPGMGNQPQHF
CDR3 DNA: TGTGCCTGGAGTGTACGTCCCCCAGGGATGGGCAATCAGCCCCAGCATTTT

J gene: TRBJ1-5
D gene: NA
clone size: NA
V gene: TRBV10-3
CDR3 protein: CAISGGGGQPQHF
CDR3 DNA: TGTGCCATCAGTGGCGGGGGAGGACAGCCCCAGCATTTT

J gene: TRBJ1-2
D gene: NA
clone size: NA
V gene: TRBV19
CDR3 protein: CASSILDRGAKGYGYTF
CDR3 DNA: TGTGCCAGTAGTATTTTGGACAGAGGGGCCAAGGGCTATGGCTACACCTTC

J gene: TRBJ1-1
D gene: TRBD1
clone size: NA
V gene: TRBV18
CDR3 protein: CASSLTDREGTEAFF
CDR3 DNA: TGTGCCAGCTCACTTACTGACAGGGAAGGTACTGAAGCTTTCTTT

J gene: TRBJ2-7
D gene: TRBD1
clone size: NA
V gene: TRBV2
CDR3 protein: CASKGADSSYEQYF
CDR3 DNA: TGTGCCAGCAAGGGGGCTGATAGCTCCTACGAGCAGTACTTC

J gene: TRBJ1-5
D gene: TRBD1
clone size: NA
V gene: TRBV28
CDR3 protein: CASSGTGAYSNQPQHF
CDR3 DNA: TGTGCCAGCAGTGGGACAGGGGCTTATAGCAATCAGCCCCAGCATTTT

J gene: TRBJ1-2
D gene: NA
clone size: once
V gene: TRBV20-1
CDR3 protein: CRPGQTDYTF
CDR3 DNA: TGCAGGCCCGGACAGACAGATTACACCTTC

J gene: TRBJ1-5
D gene: TRBD1
clone size: NA
V gene: TRBV15
CDR3 protein: CATRMDRGLSQPQHF
CDR3 DNA: TGTGCCACCAGGATGGACAGGGGGCTTAGTCAGCCCCAGCATTTT

J gene: TRBJ1-1
D gene: NA
clone size: once
V gene: TRBV12-3/TRBV12-4
CDR3 protein: CASSLPRNTEAFF
CDR3 DNA: TGTGCCAGCAGTTTACCGAGAAACACTGAAGCTTTCTTT

J gene: TRBJ2-2
D gene: NA
clone size: NA
V gene: TRBV18
CDR3 protein: CASSPVSGTGELFF
CDR3 DNA: TGTGCCAGCTCACCAGTTTCGGGGACCGGGGAGCTGTTTTTT

J gene: TRBJ1-5
D gene: NA
clone size: NA
V gene: TRBV28
CDR3 protein: CASSLWPAGNQPQHF
CDR3 DNA: TGTGCCAGCAGTTTATGGCCCGCGGGCAATCAGCCCCAGCATTTT

J gene: TRBJ1-2
D gene: NA
clone size: NA
V gene: TRBV6-2/TRBV6-3
CDR3 protein: CASSFWSYGYTF
CDR3 DNA: TGTGCCAGCAGTTTTTGGAGCTATGGCTACACCTTC

J gene: TRBJ1-2
D gene: TRBD1
clone size: NA
V gene: TRBV6-5
CDR3 protein: CASRDRGQGYGYTF
CDR3 DNA: TGTGCCAGCAGGGACAGGGGGCAGGGCTATGGCTACACCTTC

J gene: TRBJ1-1
D gene: TRBD1
clone size: NA
V gene: TRBV10-3
CDR3 protein: CAISTGQGNTEAFF
CDR3 DNA: TGTGCCATCAGCACCGGACAGGGGAACACTGAAGCTTTCTTT

J gene: TRBJ2-1
D gene: NA
clone size: NA
V gene: TRBV11-1
CDR3 protein: CASSPEGIYNEQFF
CDR3 DNA: TGTGCCAGCAGCCCGGAGGGTATTTACAATGAGCAGTTCTTC

J gene: TRBJ2-1
D gene: TRBD2
clone size: NA
V gene: TRBV19
CDR3 protein: CASRGTSGINEQFF
CDR3 DNA: TGTGCCAGTAGGGGGACTAGCGGGATTAATGAGCAGTTCTTC

J gene: TRBJ1-4
D gene: NA
clone size: NA
V gene: TRBV2
CDR3 protein: CASSGVSQRNEKLFF
CDR3 DNA: TGTGCCAGCAGTGGGGTCTCTCAGAGGAATGAAAAACTGTTTTTT

J gene: TRBJ1-3
D gene: TRBD1
clone size: NA
V gene: TRBV10-1
CDR3 protein: CASNGQGVSGNTIYF
CDR3 DNA: TGCGCCAGCAATGGACAGGGGGTGTCTGGAAACACCATATATTTT

J gene: TRBJ2-7
D gene: NA
clone size: NA
V gene: TRBV2
CDR3 protein: CASRDRSYEQYF
CDR3 DNA: TGTGCCAGCAGGGACAGATCCTACGAGCAGTACTTC

J gene: TRBJ1-2
D gene: TRBD1
clone size: NA
V gene: TRBV29-1
CDR3 protein: CSVGRDRGLNGYTF
CDR3 DNA: TGCAGCGTTGGCCGGGACAGGGGGCTTAATGGCTACACCTTC

J gene: TRBJ2-1
D gene: NA
clone size: NA
V gene: TRBV5-4
CDR3 protein: CASSLGQDQGEFF
CDR3 DNA: TGTGCCAGCAGCTTGGGCCAGGACCAGGGTGAGTTCTTC

J gene: TRBJ2-1
D gene: TRBD1
clone size: NA
V gene: TRBV19
CDR3 protein: CASSLQGAYNEQFF
CDR3 DNA: TGTGCCAGTAGTTTACAGGGGGCCTACAATGAGCAGTTCTTC

J gene: TRBJ1-1
D gene: NA
clone size: NA
V gene: TRBV2
CDR3 protein: CASKRQLTMNTEAFF
CDR3 DNA: TGTGCCAGCAAGCGACAGTTAACCATGAACACTGAAGCTTTCTTT